The next 21 T cell receptor beta chains were all read from a single sample in a study of CD8 T cells in ankylosing spondylitis (dated by TCRdb to the late 2010s). Study-wide findings and limitations: Blood from ankylosing spondylitis patients appeared to be characterized by a TCR beta motif composed of under ten highly homologous amino acid variants.

Library construction relied on 5' RACE. Sequencer: Illumina HiSeq 2500. The public reads were reanalyzed by TCRdb: fastp trimming at Q25, MiXCR alignment, in-frame beta chains only. Identical CDR3 protein sequences are pooled into one entry, listed with their most common genes and DNA. The sample table contains a few hundred thousand distinct CDR3 sequences; only one count was recorded for 7% to 9% of them. About 15% of the sample is in the top ten clones. These receptors' antigens are unknown. Material for sequencing was blood, either unsorted or a sorted T cell fraction (not recorded which). All receptors derive from a male donor with ankylosing spondylitis.

In this sample, this clonotype turned up a few times. The V and J genes are TRBV4-1 and TRBJ2-3; D might be TRBD1 (5 bases). Between the trimmed V and J ends, which lost 4 bases and 4 bases, there was a span of 12 bases. There are 14 residues in the CDR3. Germline values: CDR1 MGHRA, CDR2 YSYEKL. The CDR3 nucleotides are TGCGCCAGCAGCCCGACAGTGTTGCCAGATACGCAGTATTTT. Translation: CASSPTVLPDTQYF.

This clonotype was observed a handful of times. The V gene is TRBV20-1, the J gene TRBJ2-1; D might be TRBD1 (6 bases). Trimming cost V 6 bases and J 4 bases, with 10 bases left between them. CDR3 length: 12 amino acids. Germline V gene data show CDR1 as DFQATT and CDR2 as SNEGSKA (reference sequence). The DNA for the CDR3 is TGCAGTGCGACCGGGACATACAATGAGCAGTTCTTC. It is translated as CSATGTYNEQFF.

This clonotype was seen only a few times. The chain has TRBV10-3 and TRBJ1-2; D ambiguous. Germline V CDR1 and CDR2: ENHRY, SYGVKD. Trimming shortened V by 8 bases and J by 8 bases, and 18 bases separated the two germline ends. This CDR3 is built from 13 residues. CDR3 nucleotide sequence: TGTGCCATCTCCCTCGGCGGAACAGAAGGCTACACCTTC. Amino acid sequence: CAISLGGTEGYTF.

This clonotype appeared many times. V usage is TRBV12-3 or TRBV12-4 and J usage is TRBJ2-3; D uncertain. V lost 2 bases and J lost 0, with 9 bases in between. This CDR3 is built from 15 residues. The CDR3 region is CASSLFTTSTDTQYF. The CDR3 DNA sequence: TGTGCCAGCAGTTTATTCACTACTAGCACAGATACGCAGTATTTT.

This chain joins TRBV6-1 and TRBJ2-2; D gene uncertain. CDR3 length: 15 residues. Germline CDR1 MNHNS, CDR2 SASEGT. Between the trimmed V and J ends, which lost 5 bases and 4 bases, there was a span of 14 bases. CDR3 bases: TGTGCCAGCAGTCCCTTTGGGCGACCCACCGGGGAGCTGTTTTTT. This sequence encodes CASSPFGRPTGELFF.

This clonotype was counted at least ten times. The rearrangement joins TRBV12-3 or TRBV12-4 to TRBJ1-5; the D is unclear. The CDR3 loop spans 12 amino acids. The V and J ends lost 6 bases and 3 bases respectively, with 6 bases between them. The CDR3 DNA follows: TGTGCCAGCAGAGGGATCAATCAGCCCCAGCATTTT. Protein: CASRGINQPQHF.

This clonotype has more than one count but fewer than ten. The rearrangement links TRBV18 to TRBJ2-1; 11 bases fit TRBD2. J gave up 5 bases and V 2 bases, and 2 bases lay outside the gene matches. Per the germline V gene, CDR1 is KGHSH and CDR2 is LQKENI. The CDR3 totals 15 residues. This CDR3 reads CASSPKLAGDNEQFF. CDR3 DNA sequence: TGTGCCAGCTCACCAAAACTAGCGGGGGACAATGAGCAGTTCTTC.

This clonotype was seen more than once but under ten times. The gene calls are TRBV20-1 and TRBJ2-3; 9 bases are a match to TRBD2. V lost 7 bases, J lost 2 bases, and 10 bases stayed unmatched. CDR1 is DFQATT and CDR2 is SNEGSKA in the germline V gene (reference sequence). The CDR3 consists of 15 residues. In DNA, the CDR3 is TGCAGTGGCAGGAGATCTAGCGGGAACACAGATACGCAGTATTTT. It codes for CSGRRSSGNTDTQYF.

In this sample, this clonotype turned up a few times. This chain uses TRBV12-3 or TRBV12-4 with TRBJ2-7, with TRBD2 identical over 9 bases. Trimming cost V 4 bases and J 2 bases; bases outside gene matches: 12. This CDR3 has 17 amino acids. The CDR3 DNA is TGTGCCAGCAGTTCCTTCTGGGCGGGAGGGATGACCTACGAGCAGTACTTC. Amino acid sequence: CASSSFWAGGMTYEQYF.

CDR3 sequence (DNA): TGTGCCAGCTCACCCCGGGACAGGGTGGATGAGCAGTTCTTC. It translates to CASSPRDRVDEQFF. This chain connects TRBV18 to TRBJ2-1, with 9 bases identical to TRBD1. CDR1 is KGHSH and CDR2 is LQKENI in the germline V gene. The CDR3 totals 14 residues. Germline trimming cut 3 bases from V and 8 bases from J; bases unmatched to any gene: 5.

This clonotype appeared a few times. The gene calls are TRBV12-3 or TRBV12-4 and TRBJ2-3; 9 nucleotides match TRBD2. Trimming removed 6 bases from V and 5 bases from J; junction bases left unmatched: 6. The CDR3 contains 14 residues. The CDR3 nucleotides are TGTGCCAGCAGCCCGGGACTAGCAATAGATACGCAGTATTTT. Translating gives CASSPGLAIDTQYF.

This clonotype occurred many times. The V gene is TRBV4-1, the J gene TRBJ2-7; D may be TRBD2 (6 bases). V was shortened by 1 base and J by 6 bases, with 10 bases between the two germline ends. Germline values: CDR1 MGHRA, CDR2 YSYEKL. The CDR3 contains 13 residues. The CDR3 loop reads CASSQGRALEQYF. CDR3 in DNA: TGCGCCAGCAGCCAAGGGAGGGCCCTCGAGCAGTACTTC.

This clonotype was seen only a few times. This chain joins TRBV19 and TRBJ2-7; D tentatively fits TRBD1 or TRBD2 (6 bases each). This CDR3 spans 15 amino acids. Trimming took off 5 bases at V and 4 bases at J, with 18 bases between the two ends. Germline CDR1 and CDR2: LNHDA and SQIVND (reference sequence). The CDR3 is CASSPLGGGPYEQYF. DNA for the CDR3: TGTGCCAGTAGTCCCCTAGGGGGAGGCCCGTACGAGCAGTACTTC.

This clonotype turned up a few times. The chain combines TRBV27 with TRBJ2-7, with D perhaps given as TRBD1 or TRBD2 (5 bases each). With 5 bases removed from V and 3 bases from J, the gap between germline ends came to 17 bases. This CDR3 is built from 15 residues. CDR1 is MNHEY, CDR2 SMNVEV, per germline (reference sequence). The CDR3 region is CASSLGQRGYYEQYF. The CDR3 DNA reads as TGTGCCAGCAGTCTAGGACAAAGAGGGTACTACGAGCAGTACTTC.

This clonotype has more than one count but fewer than ten. This rearrangement joins TRBV29-1 to TRBJ2-3; 12 bases line up with TRBD2. Trimming took 2 bases from V and 2 from J; bases not matched to a gene: 11. The CDR3 is 18 residues long. Germline V CDR1 and CDR2: SQVTM, ANQGSEA. Here the CDR3 DNA reads TGCAGCGTTGAACGGGGGCTAGCGGGAGGGTTCTTCACAGATACGCAGTATTTT. It is translated as CSVERGLAGGFFTDTQYF.

The chain has TRBV9 and TRBJ1-1, with 7 bases matching TRBD1. The CDR3 is made up of 15 amino acids. Trimming took 0 bases from V and 1 from J; bases not matched to a gene: 3. Germline CDR1 SGDLS, CDR2 YYNGEE. This CDR3 reads CASSVVSGGNTEAFF. In DNA form, the CDR3 reads TGTGCCAGCAGCGTAGTATCAGGGGGGAACACTGAAGCTTTCTTT.

This chain joins TRBV4-1 and TRBJ2-1; D not resolved. Trimming took 2 bases from V and 10 from J, leaving 6 bases between them. Germline loops: CDR1 MGHRA, CDR2 YSYEKL. The CDR3 is 11 residues long. The CDR3 DNA follows: TGCGCCAGCAGCCAACTGGACGAGCAGTTCTTC. It specifies CASSQLDEQFF.

J is TRBJ2-7 and V is TRBV6-1; maybe TRBD1 (5 bases). This CDR3 comprises 14 residues. With 5 bases removed from V and 2 bases from J, the gap between germline ends came to 13 bases. CDR1 and CDR2 (germline): MNHNS, SASEGT. The CDR3 DNA reads TGTGCCAGCAGTAAGGGCAGGGCACCCTACGAGCAGTACTTC. It yields the protein CASSKGRAPYEQYF.

In this sample, this clonotype turned up many times. The V call is TRBV29-1, the J call TRBJ2-1, with D hard to call. Trimming took off 7 bases at V and 4 bases at J, with 11 bases between the two ends. This CDR3 is 12 amino acids long. The V gene's germline CDR1 is SQVTM and CDR2 ANQGSEA. The CDR3 nucleotides read TGCAGCGCCTCGGGCAGATACAATGAGCAGTTCTTC. This encodes CSASGRYNEQFF.

This clonotype was detected ten times or more. The chain joins TRBV4-2 to TRBJ1-4, with TRBD1 identical over 8 bases. Germline CDR1 and CDR2: LGHNA and YNFKEQ. This CDR3 is 18 amino acids long. V shed 0 bases and J 0 bases; nucleotides not matched to a gene: 6. The CDR3 DNA sequence: TGTGCCAGCAGCCAAGAGGTCCCAGGGGGCACAACTAATGAAAAACTGTTTTTT. Its translation is CASSQEVPGGTTNEKLFF.

This clonotype has at least ten counts. The rearrangement uses TRBV12-3 or TRBV12-4 and TRBJ2-7, with 7 bases that match TRBD2. The CDR3 length is 15 residues. Trimming took 6 bases from V and 0 from J; bases not matched to a gene: 8. Written as DNA, the CDR3 is TGTGCCAGCAGCCCTTTAGCGGGCATCTCCTACGAGCAGTACTTC. This encodes CASSPLAGISYEQYF.